The sequence of this TCR beta chain was determined in a study of T cells in Graves' hyperthyroidism and ophthalmopathy. Amplified TCR beta CDR3 regions came from RNA transcripts. The HTBI primer set drove a first-round RT-PCR of the TCR CDR3. TCRdb reprocessed the multiplex PCR reads with MiXCR, giving one entry per CDR3 protein. The table records a few hundred thousand distinct CDR3 sequences, 17% of them present only once. This clonotype was recorded many times. The sequenced sample consisted of blood. The receptor was isolated from a woman aged 60-75 years with Graves' ophthalmopathy.

The CDR3 DNA follows: TGTGCCAGCAGTGTAACTAGCAGTTTCTACAATGAGCAGTTCTTC. Translated: CASSVTSSFYNEQFF. The genes are TRBV28 and TRBJ2-1; the D gene is possibly TRBD2 (6 bases). Trimming pared 5 bases from V and 3 bases from J, leaving 14 bases between. The CDR3 consists of 15 residues. The V gene's germline CDR1 is MDHEN and CDR2 SYDVKM.